A single sample gave rise to the 29 T cell receptor beta chains below, sequenced in a study of shared clonotypes between healthy human individuals. CD8 cells classed as naive were CD45RO-negative and positively selected for CCR7, excluding terminally differentiated effector memory CD45RA+ cells. Sequencing used immunoSEQ multiplex PCR; TCRdb keeps in-frame clones, though not all of them. Found here are about 2.1 million clones, approximately 94% of them singletons; the top ten hold about 1.5%. Sequencing was done on a sample of naive CD8+ T cells from PBMCs. The source of these receptors is a man aged 18 to 29 in good health. Some clones in this sample may be carry-over from other donors' samples.

The chain employs TRBV6-5 and TRBJ2-7; D unclear. CDR3 length: 15 amino acids. V lost 0 bases and J lost 7, with 16 bases in between. CDR1 and CDR2 (germline): MNHEY, SVGAGI. CDR3 coding DNA: TGTGCCAGCAGTTACTCGAGTAACTTTAACGGGGAGCAGTACTTC. Its protein product is CASSYSSNFNGEQYF.

The CDR3: CASNPEKSPDTQYF. DNA for the CDR3: TGTGCCAGCAATCCCGAGAAGTCTCCAGATACGCAGTATTTT. This rearrangement joins TRBV2 to TRBJ2-3; unclear D gene. There are 14 residues in the CDR3. Per germline, CDR1 SNHLY and CDR2 FYNNEI. V lost 7 bases to trimming and J lost 4 bases, with 15 bases between them.

Of note for this clone: Other DNA sequences from this sample encode an identical CDR3 as well. The rearrangement uses TRBV27 and TRBJ2-7; D gene ambiguous. CDR3 size: 13 residues. V lost 2 bases and J lost 2, with 7 bases in between. Germline assignment: CDR1 MNHEY and CDR2 SMNVEV (reference sequence). In DNA, the CDR3 is TGTGCCAGCAGTTTAGGTGCGGCCTACGAGCAGTACTTC. Its translation is CASSLGAAYEQYF.

To note about this clone: The same CDR3 can be traced to other DNA sequences in this sample. This sequence joins TRBV5-6 and TRBJ2-7, with TRBD2 as a possible D gene (6 bases). Trimming shortened V by 0 bases and J by 6 bases, and 10 bases separated the two germline ends. CDR1 is SGHDT, CDR2 YYEEEE, per germline. The CDR3 length is 13 residues. The CDR3 nucleotides read TGTGCCAGCAGCTTGGGCGCGGGACTCGAGCAGTACTTC. Protein: CASSLGAGLEQYF.

The V gene is TRBV19, the J gene TRBJ2-1; D perhaps matches TRBD2 (6 bases). Trimming took off 5 bases at V and 1 base at J, with 12 bases between the two ends. Germline V gene sequence: CDR1 LNHDA, CDR2 SQIVND (reference sequence). This CDR3 is 15 amino acids long. In nucleotides, the CDR3 is TGTGCCAGTAGTGAGGGACTCCTTTCCTACAATGAGCAGTTCTTC. Protein product: CASSEGLLSYNEQFF.

The chain is built from TRBV5-1 and TRBJ2-7, with D perhaps TRBD1 (6 bases). V lost 4 bases and J lost 5, with 16 bases in between. The CDR3 loop spans 14 amino acids. Germline CDR1 and CDR2: SGHRS and YFSETQ. CDR3 protein: CASSPWVRGNEQYF. The CDR3, as DNA: TGCGCCAGCAGCCCGTGGGTCAGGGGCAACGAGCAGTACTTC.

The chain uses TRBV28 and TRBJ2-2; D gene uncertain. V was shortened by 3 bases and J by 6 bases, with 14 bases between the two germline ends. The CDR3 is 15 residues long. Germline V gene lookup returns CDR1 MDHEN and CDR2 SYDVKM. The CDR3, as DNA: TGTGCCAGCAGTTTCGGCATCCATCCCCCCGGGGAGCTGTTTTTT. Residues: CASSFGIHPPGELFF.

The chain recombines TRBV2 with TRBJ2-7; D might be TRBD2 (5 bases). V gave up 6 bases and J gave up 4 bases, with 13 bases separating them. The CDR3 is made up of 13 amino acids. Germline values: CDR1 SNHLY, CDR2 FYNNEI. CDR3 in amino acids: CASSKPRTYEQYF. As DNA, the CDR3 is TGTGCCAGCAGCAAGCCCAGGACTTACGAGCAGTACTTC.

The V call is TRBV28, the J call TRBJ2-1; the D is unclear. V lost 8 bases and J lost 8, with 13 bases in between. The CDR3 has 12 residues. Germline assignment: CDR1 MDHEN and CDR2 SYDVKM. CDR3 sequence reads: CASRIGMDEQFF. The CDR3 DNA follows: TGTGCCAGCCGAATCGGCATGGATGAGCAGTTCTTC.

The V call is TRBV7-2, the J call TRBJ2-1; TRBD2 might be the D (7 bases). Trimming shortened V by 2 bases and J by 9 bases, and 17 bases separated the two germline ends. The CDR3 extends over 15 amino acids. The germline V gene encodes CDR1 SGHTA and CDR2 FQGNSA. CDR3 loop: CASSLLLGGVREQFF. The CDR3 nucleotides read TGTGCCAGCAGCTTATTGCTAGGGGGGGTCCGTGAGCAGTTCTTC.

This sequence joins TRBV7-3 and TRBJ1-2; 9 nucleotides agree with TRBD1. The V segment lost 3 bases and the J segment 2 bases; nucleotides outside the gene matches: 4. The CDR3 runs to 15 residues. Germline assignment: CDR1 SGHTA and CDR2 FQGTGA. The CDR3 sequence: CASSFTGGSNYGYTF. The CDR3 DNA follows: TGTGCCAGCAGCTTCACAGGGGGCTCCAACTATGGCTACACCTTC.

The V gene is TRBV5-6, the J gene TRBJ1-5; 8 nucleotides align to TRBD1. The V gene's germline CDR1 is SGHDT and CDR2 YYEEEE. CDR3 length: 14 amino acids. The V and J ends lost 3 bases and 5 bases, in that order; junction bases with no gene match: 4. Here the CDR3 DNA reads TGTGCCAGCAGCTCGCGGACAGGGTATCAGCCCCAGCATTTT. Translation: CASSSRTGYQPQHF.

The chain joins TRBV27 to TRBJ1-5; D is ambiguous. V was trimmed by 2 bases and J by 4 bases, leaving 9 bases between them. The CDR3 is 14 amino acids. Per germline, CDR1 MNHEY and CDR2 SMNVEV (reference sequence). The CDR3 region is CASSLAQFNQPQHF. The CDR3 nucleotides read TGTGCCAGCAGTTTAGCACAATTTAATCAGCCCCAGCATTTT.

The V and J genes are TRBV28 and TRBJ2-2; D might be TRBD2 (5 bases). Germline V gene sequence: CDR1 MDHEN, CDR2 SYDVKM. V was clipped by 3 bases and J by 3 bases, with 11 bases between them. CDR3 length: 15 amino acids. The CDR3 bases are TGTGCCAGCAGTTTCCCGCCGAGGGACACCGGGGAGCTGTTTTTT. Translation gives CASSFPPRDTGELFF.

J is TRBJ2-3 and V is TRBV5-1, with D perhaps TRBD2 (6 bases). Deletions cut 0 bases from V and 0 bases from J, with 11 bases between. Germline CDR1 is SGHRS and CDR2 is YFSETQ. This CDR3 spans 16 amino acids. In DNA, the CDR3 is TGCGCCAGCAGCTTGGCACTAGCCCGAAGCACAGATACGCAGTATTTT. This translates into CASSLALARSTDTQYF.

This clone came up once. Mismatch with germline at one junction end may stem from a read error. The J gene is TRBJ2-5, the V gene TRBV7-9, with D perhaps TRBD2 (5 bases). The CDR3 is 13 amino acids. Germline CDR1 reads SEHNR; CDR2 reads FQNEAQ (reference sequence). CDR3 nucleotides: TGTGCCAGCAGCTTAGAGCGGCAAGGGACCCAGTACTTC. Translating gives CASSLERQGTQYF.

The chain is built from TRBV28 and TRBJ1-5, with D unclear. The germline gives CDR1 MDHEN, CDR2 SYDVKM. Trimming shortened V by 7 bases and J by 1 base, and 14 bases separated the two germline ends. CDR3 length: 15 amino acids. The CDR3 DNA sequence: TGTGCCAGCATGATTGGGATGGGAAGCAATCAGCCCCAGCATTTT. This translates into CASMIGMGSNQPQHF.

The chain has TRBV25-1 and TRBJ1-2; possibly TRBD1 for D (6 bases). The V gene lost 5 bases and the J gene lost 6 bases, with 10 bases spanning the gap. The CDR3 contains 12 residues. CDR1 is MGHDK and CDR2 is SYGVNS in the germline V gene. Here the CDR3 DNA reads TGTGCCAGCAGTATACAGGGAGATGGCTACACCTTC. It codes for CASSIQGDGYTF.

This CDR3 is CASSLGLHRWSEAFF. The CDR3 DNA reads TGTGCCAGCAGTTTAGGGCTCCACCGGTGGAGTGAAGCTTTCTTT. The genes are TRBV28 and TRBJ1-1; D gene ambiguous. V was pared by 2 bases and J by 7 bases, with 17 bases between. The CDR3 consists of 15 residues. CDR1 and CDR2 (germline): MDHEN, SYDVKM.

V usage is TRBV9 and J usage is TRBJ1-5, with unresolved D. Germline CDR1 is SGDLS and CDR2 is YYNGEE. The ends were cut back, 4 bases at V and 0 bases at J, with 8 bases in the middle. The CDR3 runs to 14 residues. CDR3: CASSPLDSNQPQHF. In DNA, the CDR3 is TGTGCCAGCAGCCCGCTCGATAGCAATCAGCCCCAGCATTTT.

This clone was counted between two and nine times. The V call is TRBV29-1, the J call TRBJ1-3; D gene ambiguous. From germline, CDR1 is SQVTM and CDR2 ANQGSEA. Trimming left V 3 bases short and J 0 bases short, with 9 bases between. The CDR3 spans 14 residues. Written as DNA, the CDR3 is TGCAGCGTTGAGTCGAGGAGCTCTGGAAACACCATATATTTT. Its translation: CSVESRSSGNTIYF.

The chain employs TRBV13 and TRBJ2-6, with D unclear. The ends were cut back, 5 bases at V and 2 bases at J, with 13 bases in the middle. Germline V gene lookup returns CDR1 PRHDT and CDR2 FYEKMQ (reference sequence). This CDR3 spans 16 amino acids. CDR3 sequence reads: CASSDTGVAGANVLTF. The CDR3 DNA is TGTGCCAGCAGCGACACTGGAGTGGCTGGGGCCAACGTCCTGACTTTC.

This chain uses TRBV19 with TRBJ2-1, with TRBD2 matching over 7 bases. Germline V gene data show CDR1 as LNHDA and CDR2 as SQIVND (reference sequence). Trimming took 5 bases from V and 3 from J; bases not matched to a gene: 13. The CDR3 loop spans 17 amino acids. CDR3 sequence reads: CASSPGGEGLNYNEQFF. As DNA, the CDR3 is TGTGCCAGTAGTCCTGGAGGGGAGGGACTCAACTACAATGAGCAGTTCTTC.

J is TRBJ1-2 and V is TRBV28; 7 nucleotides line up with TRBD1. Germline CDR1 MDHEN, CDR2 SYDVKM. This CDR3 is built from 17 residues. V dropped 6 bases and J dropped 1; count of bases not matched to a gene: 14. The CDR3 sequence is CASRQITTGDLNYGYTF. As DNA, the CDR3 is TGTGCCAGCAGACAAATTACAACAGGGGACCTTAACTATGGCTACACCTTC.

This sequence joins TRBV18 and TRBJ2-5; 7 bases map to TRBD1. The CDR3 is 16 residues long. Germline assignment: CDR1 KGHSH and CDR2 LQKENI. Germline trimming cut 0 bases from V and 1 base from J; bases unmatched to any gene: 5. For the CDR3, the DNA is TGTGCCAGCTCACCACCGAAGGGACAGCCCCAAGAGACCCAGTACTTC. As protein: CASSPPKGQPQETQYF.

Details on this clone: Other DNA sequences within the sample encode an identical CDR3. The gene calls are TRBV27 and TRBJ1-5, with D hard to call. Germline lookup yields CDR1 MNHEY and CDR2 SMNVEV (reference sequence). This CDR3 is built from 14 residues. V was trimmed by 1 base and J by 1 base, leaving 5 bases between them. CDR3 nucleotides: TGTGCCAGCAGTTTATTGGGCAGCAATCAGCCCCAGCATTTT. Amino acid sequence: CASSLLGSNQPQHF.

The V call is TRBV7-9, the J call TRBJ1-3; possible D gene TRBD1, 6 bases. Germline V gene sequence: CDR1 SEHNR, CDR2 FQNEAQ (reference sequence). V lost 9 bases, J lost 2 bases, and 26 bases lay in between. CDR3 length equals 18 residues. The chain's CDR3 is CASLGAHRANDAGNTIYF. In nucleotides, the CDR3 is TGTGCCAGTTTGGGGGCTCACAGGGCCAATGATGCTGGAAACACCATATATTTT. The full variable domain, in which reference TRBV7-9 and TRBJ1-3 provide the parts outside the CDR3, is DTGVSQNPRHKITKRGQNVTFRCDPISEHNRLYWYRQTLGQGPEFLTYFQNEAQLEKSRLLSDRFSAERPKGSFSTLEIQRTEQGDSAMYLCASLGAHRANDAGNTIYFGEGSWLTVV.

This rearrangement joins TRBV7-9 to TRBJ1-1; weak D call: TRBD1 (6 bases). Germline-derived CDR1 and CDR2 are SEHNR and FQNEAQ (reference sequence). CDR3 length: 15 amino acids. V was trimmed by 4 bases and J by 4 bases, leaving 16 bases between them. CDR3 region: CASSYPGTPATEAFF. Here the CDR3 DNA reads TGTGCCAGCAGCTACCCCGGGACACCAGCCACTGAAGCTTTCTTT. Supplemented by reference TRBV7-9 and TRBJ1-1, the full variable domain reads DTGVSQNPRHKITKRGQNVTFRCDPISEHNRLYWYRQTLGQGPEFLTYFQNEAQLEKSRLLSDRFSAERPKGSFSTLEIQRTEQGDSAMYLCASSYPGTPATEAFFGQGTRLTVV.

This chain links TRBV5-5 with TRBJ1-4, with 8 bases identical to TRBD1. This CDR3 is 17 amino acids long. Germline V gene lookup returns CDR1 SGHKS and CDR2 YYEKEE (reference sequence). V shed 0 bases, J shed 0 bases, and the junction held 4 bases outside the gene matches. CDR3 region: CASSLGGQATTNEKLFF. In DNA form, the CDR3 reads TGTGCCAGCAGCTTGGGGGGACAGGCTACAACTAATGAAAAACTGTTTTTT. Supplemented by reference TRBV5-5 and TRBJ1-4, the full variable domain reads DAGVTQSPTHLIKTRGQQVTLRCSPISGHKSVSWYQQVLGQGPQFIFQYYEKEERGRGNFPDRFSARQFPNYSSELNVNALLLGDSALYLCASSLGGQATTNEKLFFGSGTQLSVL.